Each of the 32 T cell receptor beta chains below was sequenced from the same sample in a study of T cells in Graves' hyperthyroidism and ophthalmopathy. Amplification yielded TCR beta CDR3 regions, with RNA transcripts as the source. Carried out on the TCR CDR3, a first-round RT-PCR used the HTBI primer set. Each CDR3 protein is one row after TCRdb ran MiXCR on the multiplex PCR reads. The table includes around 420,000 distinct CDR3 sequences, roughly an eighth detected once. The material sequenced was blood. Every receptor here comes from a woman aged 18-35 years with Graves' hyperthyroidism.

This clonotype was observed a handful of times. The chain couples TRBV5-4 to TRBJ2-3; TRBD1 matches at 11 bases. Germline values: CDR1 SGHNT, CDR2 YYREEE (reference sequence). Trimming took 4 bases from V and 0 from J; bases not matched to a gene: 10. The CDR3 runs 18 residues. The CDR3 DNA reads as TGTGCCAGCAGCGCCGGGACAGGGGGGATCACTAGCACAGATACGCAGTATTTT. Its translation is CASSAGTGGITSTDTQYF.

This clonotype has only a few counts. For the CDR3, the DNA is TGCAGTGCTAGAGACAGGCAGAGCACAGATACGCAGTATTTT. This translates into CSARDRQSTDTQYF. The rearrangement uses TRBV20-1 and TRBJ2-3, with unresolved D. CDR1 and CDR2 (germline): DFQATT, SNEGSKA (reference sequence). Deletions cut 0 bases from V and 0 bases from J, with 7 bases between. This CDR3 region has 14 residues.

This clonotype was counted many times. V usage is TRBV28 and J usage is TRBJ2-1; 10 nucleotides line up with TRBD1. From germline, CDR1 is MDHEN and CDR2 SYDVKM. The CDR3 loop spans 16 amino acids. After removal of 4 bases from V and 9 bases from J, the junction contained 12 bases not matched to a gene. The CDR3 nucleotides read TGTGCCAGCAGTTCAACCTGGGGACAGGGGAACGGTGAGCAGTTCTTC. Amino acids: CASSSTWGQGNGEQFF.

V and J are TRBV5-5 and TRBJ2-3; 9 nucleotides line up with TRBD2. From germline, CDR1 is SGHKS and CDR2 YYEKEE (reference sequence). The J segment lost 4 bases and the V segment lost 0 bases, leaving 12 bases of the junction unmatched. There are 18 residues in the CDR3. The chain's CDR3 is CASSLERPFVAGADTQYF. DNA of the CDR3: TGTGCCAGCAGCTTGGAGAGGCCTTTTGTAGCGGGAGCAGATACGCAGTATTTT.

This clonotype showed up many times. This sequence joins TRBV27 and TRBJ2-2, with 10 bases lining up with TRBD1. The CDR3 is 16 residues long. The V gene's germline CDR1 is MNHEY and CDR2 SMNVEV (reference sequence). V was clipped by 5 bases and J by 2 bases; unmatched bases: 5. The CDR3 DNA reads as TGTGCCAGCAGTCCAGGGACAGGGGCAAACACCGGGGAGCTGTTTTTT. Amino acid sequence: CASSPGTGANTGELFF.

This clonotype has a count of ten or more. The rearrangement joins TRBV2 to TRBJ2-1, with 8 bases that match TRBD1. This CDR3 region has 14 residues. The germline CDR1 and CDR2 sequences are SNHLY and FYNNEI. Germline trimming cut 6 bases from V and 5 bases from J; bases unmatched to any gene: 6. The CDR3 region is CASRGTGGDNEQFF. CDR3 DNA sequence: TGTGCCAGCAGGGGGACAGGAGGGGACAATGAGCAGTTCTTC.

This clonotype was seen a handful of times. The chain combines TRBV28 with TRBJ2-1, with 10 bases identical to TRBD2. The CDR3 is made up of 15 amino acids. Trimming at V came to 3 bases and at J to 7 bases, leaving 6 bases not matched to a gene. Germline V gene sequence: CDR1 MDHEN, CDR2 SYDVKM. Here the CDR3 DNA reads TGTGCCAGCAGTTTCGCCAGCGGGAGGGCAAATGAGCAGTTCTTC. Translated: CASSFASGRANEQFF. Filled out from reference TRBV28 and TRBJ2-1, the complete variable domain reads DVKVTQSSRYLVKRTGEKVFLECVQDMDHENMFWYRQDPGLGLRLIYFSYDVKMKEKGDIPEGYSVSREKKERFSLILESASTNQTSMYLCASSFASGRANEQFFGPGTRLTVL.

The chain couples TRBV9 to TRBJ2-7, with unresolved D. From germline, CDR1 is SGDLS and CDR2 YYNGEE. The ends were cut back, 0 bases at V and 5 bases at J, with 15 bases in the middle. The CDR3 loop spans 15 amino acids. CDR3 DNA: TGTGCCAGCAGCGTAGGGTTTGGAGAGAACCACGAGCAGTACTTC. Translation: CASSVGFGENHEQYF.

This clonotype was detected only a few times. The chain carries TRBV5-1 and TRBJ2-1, with 13 nucleotides matching TRBD2. Per germline, CDR1 SGHRS and CDR2 YFSETQ. The CDR3 covers 17 residues. V trimming: 0 bases; J trimming: 6 bases; junction bases outside the gene matches: 6. The CDR3 sequence is CASSLGTSGSIANEQFF. The DNA for the CDR3 is TGCGCCAGCAGCTTGGGGACTAGCGGGAGTATTGCCAATGAGCAGTTCTTC.

The V and J genes are TRBV5-1 and TRBJ2-7; 10 nucleotides align to TRBD1. V trimming: 4 bases; J trimming: 4 bases; junction bases outside the gene matches: 8. The length of the CDR3 is 15 residues. CDR1 and CDR2 (germline): SGHRS, YFSETQ. The CDR3 loop is CASSRGGQGFYEQYF. The DNA of the CDR3 is TGCGCCAGCAGCAGGGGGGGACAGGGGTTTTACGAGCAGTACTTC.

This clonotype appeared a few times. The CDR3 here is CASRWNSNQPQHF. The CDR3 DNA reads TGTGCCAGCAGATGGAATAGCAATCAGCCCCAGCATTTT. The genes are TRBV2 and TRBJ1-5; D is undetermined. V was pared by 6 bases and J by 0 bases, with 6 bases between. CDR3 length: 13 residues. Germline-derived CDR1 and CDR2 are SNHLY and FYNNEI.

This rearrangement joins TRBV28 to TRBJ1-2; D is perhaps TRBD1 (5 bases). CDR3 length: 16 amino acids. The ends were cut back, 1 base at V and 4 bases at J, with 16 bases in the middle. Germline V gene data show CDR1 as MDHEN and CDR2 as SYDVKM. The CDR3 DNA reads TGTGCCAGCAGTTTATTTTCCCCCGGGGACCGCTATGGCTACACCTTC. This codes for CASSLFSPGDRYGYTF.

The chain links TRBV28 to TRBJ1-6; no clear D gene. Germline CDR1 reads MDHEN; CDR2 reads SYDVKM. Between the trimmed V and J ends, which lost 11 bases and 1 base, there was a span of 12 bases. The CDR3 length is 14 residues. The CDR3 DNA follows: TGTGCCGGCACGTGGGGATCCTATAATTCACCCCTCCACTTT. The encoded protein is CAGTWGSYNSPLHF.

The chain employs TRBV7-9 and TRBJ2-7; D is uncertain. From germline, CDR1 is SEHNR and CDR2 FQNEAQ (reference sequence). The V end was cut by 2 bases, the J end by 2 bases, with 13 bases between. The CDR3 runs to 15 residues. Written as DNA, the CDR3 is TGTGCCAGCAGCTTAAGAGAGCAGGCCCCCTACGAGCAGTACTTC. Its protein is CASSLREQAPYEQYF.

In this sample, this clonotype turned up many times. The V and J genes are TRBV6-2 or TRBV6-3 and TRBJ2-7; 7 bases agree with TRBD2. The CDR3 consists of 14 residues. Germline values: CDR1 MNHEY, CDR2 SVGEGT. J was trimmed by 6 bases and V by 5 bases; bases with no gene match: 10. This CDR3 is CASSGWGGDSEQYF. The CDR3 bases are TGTGCCAGCAGTGGCTGGGGGGGGGACTCCGAGCAGTACTTC.

This clonotype was detected only a few times. The chain couples TRBV6-1 to TRBJ2-3; D gene unclear. CDR3 length equals 13 residues. Germline CDR1 is MNHNS and CDR2 is SASEGT. V was shortened by 2 bases and J by 5 bases, with 8 bases between the two germline ends. CDR3 DNA sequence: TGTGCCAGCAGTGAACCCGGAAAAGATACGCAGTATTTT. Translation: CASSEPGKDTQYF.

This clonotype came up many times. The chain couples TRBV5-5 to TRBJ2-7, with TRBD2 identical over 7 bases. Germline values: CDR1 SGHKS, CDR2 YYEKEE (reference sequence). The CDR3 extends over 11 amino acids. The V gene end was trimmed by 7 bases and the J gene end by 3 bases; junction bases not matched to a gene: 1. The CDR3 DNA follows: TGTGCCAGCGAGCGGGACTACGAGCAGTACTTC. Its protein is CASERDYEQYF.

The sample holds a few counts of this clonotype. The rearrangement links TRBV4-2 to TRBJ1-1, with TRBD1 matching over 7 bases. Germline CDR1 reads LGHNA; CDR2 reads YNFKEQ. The CDR3 is made up of 15 amino acids. The V and J ends lost 7 bases and 0 bases, in that order; junction bases with no gene match: 8. Written as DNA, the CDR3 is TGTGCCAGCACCCAGACAGGGTGGATGAACACTGAAGCTTTCTTT. Residues: CASTQTGWMNTEAFF.

The chain is built from TRBV28 and TRBJ1-4, with a tentative D call TRBD1 (5 bases). Trimming stripped 6 bases from V and 11 bases from J, with 13 bases between. The germline CDR1 and CDR2 sequences are MDHEN and SYDVKM. The CDR3 has 12 amino acids. As DNA, the CDR3 is TGTGCCAGCAGCCGAGGGACGGGCAAACTGTTTTTT. Translating gives CASSRGTGKLFF.

This clonotype was counted many times. The chain has TRBV2 and TRBJ1-5, with 7 bases lining up with TRBD1. The CDR3 extends over 14 amino acids. V lost 6 bases and J lost 7; bases outside the gene matches: 9. Looked up from germline, CDR1 is SNHLY and CDR2 is FYNNEI. CDR3: CASSVDRVGQPQHF. For the CDR3, the DNA is TGTGCCAGCAGCGTTGACAGGGTTGGACAGCCCCAGCATTTT.

This clonotype was counted between two and nine times. The chain employs TRBV27 and TRBJ2-7; 9 nucleotides line up with TRBD2. The CDR3 is made up of 15 amino acids. With 0 bases clipped from V and 2 bases from J, the junction kept 2 bases outside the gene matches. CDR1 MNHEY and CDR2 SMNVEV come from the germline V gene (reference sequence). The CDR3 loop reads CASSLSPSGAYEQYF. For the CDR3, the DNA is TGTGCCAGCAGTTTATCGCCTAGCGGGGCCTACGAGCAGTACTTC.

This clonotype was observed a few times. The chain is built from TRBV7-3 and TRBJ2-2, with 12 bases that match TRBD2. The CDR3 runs to 20 residues. Germline V gene lookup returns CDR1 SGHTA and CDR2 FQGTGA. The J segment lost 5 bases and the V segment lost 2 bases, leaving 15 bases of the junction unmatched. CDR3 DNA sequence: TGTGCCAGCAGCTTAGGCCCCGTCTTGACTAGCGGGAGACGTACCGGGGAGCTGTTTTTT. Encoded protein: CASSLGPVLTSGRRTGELFF.

This clonotype was observed at least ten times. This chain joins TRBV7-2 and TRBJ1-1; perhaps TRBD1 as D (6 bases). Germline CDR1 reads SGHTA; CDR2 reads FQGNSA. There are 15 residues in the CDR3. Trimming removed 5 bases at V and 0 bases at J, with 13 bases between. The DNA for the CDR3 is TGTGCCAGCAGCGCCCACGGGGGCATGAACACTGAAGCTTTCTTT. Protein: CASSAHGGMNTEAFF.

This clonotype was seen repeatedly, ten times or more. V and J are TRBV6-1 and TRBJ2-1, with 8 bases aligning to TRBD2. Germline CDR1 reads MNHNS; CDR2 reads SASEGT. The V gene end was trimmed by 5 bases and the J gene end by 0 bases; junction bases not matched to a gene: 6. CDR3 length equals 16 residues. CDR3 DNA: TGTGCCAGCAGTTTTAGCGGGGTTAGCTCCTACAATGAGCAGTTCTTC. This translates into CASSFSGVSSYNEQFF.

The chain joins TRBV27 to TRBJ1-2; 7 nucleotides align to TRBD1. The CDR3 totals 14 residues. Germline CDR1 and CDR2: MNHEY and SMNVEV (reference sequence). V lost 7 bases to trimming and J lost 0 bases; unmatched junction nucleotides: 5. The CDR3 is CASKPTGTNYGYTF. CDR3 nucleotides: TGTGCCAGCAAACCGACAGGGACTAACTATGGCTACACCTTC.

The genes are TRBV3-1 and TRBJ1-1; 8 bases are shared with TRBD1. In germline, CDR1 is LGHDT, CDR2 YNNKEL (reference sequence). The CDR3 extends over 14 amino acids. V lost 4 bases, J lost 5 bases, and 6 bases stayed unmatched. CDR3 in DNA: TGTGCCAGCAGCCCCAGGGGGCGGGAGACTGAAGCTTTCTTT. Its protein product is CASSPRGRETEAFF.

J is TRBJ1-2 and V is TRBV28; D might be TRBD1 (5 bases). Germline CDR1 MDHEN, CDR2 SYDVKM. The CDR3 is made up of 15 amino acids. Between the trimmed V and J ends, which lost 5 bases and 4 bases, there was a span of 17 bases. The CDR3 reads CASSLPGRLIYGYTF. The DNA of the CDR3 is TGTGCCAGCAGTCTACCGGGACGGCTGATCTATGGCTACACCTTC.

The rearrangement uses TRBV4-3 and TRBJ2-1, with 12 nucleotides matching TRBD2. The germline CDR1 and CDR2 sequences are LGHNA and YSLEER. The V gene end was trimmed by 0 bases and the J gene end by 6 bases; junction bases not matched to a gene: 15. The CDR3 totals 20 residues. Here the CDR3 reads CASSQEAGLLAGGRGNEQFF. The CDR3 DNA reads as TGCGCCAGCAGCCAAGAGGCTGGGTTGCTAGCGGGAGGGCGCGGCAATGAGCAGTTCTTC.

The chain employs TRBV28 and TRBJ1-1; unclear D gene. Germline V gene sequence: CDR1 MDHEN, CDR2 SYDVKM. V was clipped by 4 bases and J by 10 bases, with 16 bases between them. The CDR3 runs 13 residues. The CDR3 DNA reads as TGTGCCAGCAGTTCCAGGAGGAACGTATTAGCTTTCTTT. Translation gives CASSSRRNVLAFF.

The chain is built from TRBV9 and TRBJ2-2; 7 bases line up with TRBD1. The germline V gene encodes CDR1 SGDLS and CDR2 YYNGEE. The CDR3 sequence is 16 residues long. With V trimmed by 4 bases and J by 5 bases, 11 bases remained unmatched. CDR3 coding DNA: TGTGCCAGCAGCCCCGGGTGGACAGGAAGGACCGGGGAGCTGTTTTTT. Residues: CASSPGWTGRTGELFF.

This clonotype was recorded at least ten times. The chain joins TRBV28 to TRBJ1-2; maybe TRBD1 (6 bases). V was clipped by 3 bases and J by 0 bases, with 17 bases between them. Germline loops: CDR1 MDHEN, CDR2 SYDVKM. CDR3 size: 17 residues. CDR3 amino acids: CASSFRDRMWANYGYTF. In nucleotides, the CDR3 is TGTGCCAGCAGTTTCCGCGACAGGATGTGGGCTAACTATGGCTACACCTTC.

This clonotype is a singleton in its sample. The rearrangement uses TRBV2 and TRBJ1-2, with D tentatively TRBD1 (6 bases). V lost 6 bases and J 8 bases, leaving 16 bases between the germline ends. CDR1 and CDR2 from the germline V gene are SNHLY and FYNNEI. The CDR3 has 13 amino acids. In DNA, the CDR3 is TGTGCCAGCAGCGTAGACTCCCAGGGGGGCTACACCTTC. It encodes CASSVDSQGGYTF.